The clone carrying this TCR beta chain turned up a few times. Its antigen is undetermined. Sample barcodes and UMIs were carried by the TCR alpha and TCR beta cDNA libraries that 5'RACE generated with constant-segment primers. A single record per CDR3 protein comes from TCRdb applying MiXCR to the 5' RACE reads. The table includes hundreds of thousands of distinct CDR3 sequences, roughly 20% detected once. The CDR3 contains 14 residues. Trimming left V 4 bases short and J 8 bases short, with 18 bases between. Germline assignment: CDR1 SGDLS and CDR2 YYNGEE. The data stem from a study of T-cell memory formation after mild COVID-19. Findings and limits, study-wide: Certain responding clones were present in pre-infection memory, suggesting participation of cross-reactive memory. Chiefly within CM and EM were the contracting CD4+ clones; CD8+ ones were within EMRA.

The genes are TRBV9 and TRBJ1-2; D is perhaps TRBD1 (5 bases). The receptor was isolated from an adult woman who had mild COVID-19 (a few samples of this study predate the infection). Cell type and time point are not known. The sequenced material came from PBMCs or a T cell subset sorted from them (not recorded which). CDR3 sequence reads: CASSTPPGRGGYTF. CDR3 DNA: TGTGCCAGCAGCACGCCCCCAGGTAGGGGCGGCTACACCTTC.